This T cell receptor beta chain derives from a study of vaccination and CD4 T cells after COVID-19. The junction had 7 bases not matched to a gene; V was cut back by 5 bases and J by 2 bases. CDR1 is KGHDR, CDR2 SFDVKD, per germline. This CDR3 region has 16 residues. The treatment here: roughly ten-day PBMC culture with coronavirus spike peptide pools or control peptides (ViraFEST assay). From the unexposed donor, CD4+ T cells were collected ahead of the COVID-19 pandemic (2011-2018). By sample fraction, this clonotype is medium-sized. Its target is unknown. Sequencing of the DNA from cultured CD4+ T cells was carried out with the Oncomine TCR Beta short-read assay. In this case, cultured CD4+ T cells provided the extracted genomic DNA. From the PCR reads, TCRdb called clonotypes with MiXCR, one entry per CDR3 protein. The profile shows roughly 11,000 distinct CDR3 sequences, 30% to 45% of them singletons.

Sequenced: CD4+ T cells from blood, cultured in vitro. This TCR was recovered from a human donor in good health. The J gene is TRBJ2-5, the V gene TRBV24-1; 10 positions agree with TRBD1. The CDR3 sequence is CATSGGQGPPQETQYF. The CDR3 region has the DNA TGTGCCACCAGTGGGGGACAGGGGCCTCCTCAAGAGACCCAGTACTTC.